What follows is one T cell receptor beta chain and its context. Some clones are missing from TCRdb's copy, which holds only in-frame ones; the method was immunoSEQ multiplex PCR. The sample lists about 24,000 clones, about 92% seen once, with 9.4% in the top ten. This record comes from a study of T cell changes during pregnancy in multiple sclerosis. Germline V gene data show CDR1 as MNHEY and CDR2 as SMNVEV (reference sequence). The CDR3 is 13 residues long. Trimming took 0 bases from V and 5 from J, leaving 7 bases between them. This clonotype was sampled from a female donor in good health, enrolled as a control in a pregnancy study. Material: CD8+ T cells from peripheral blood mononuclear cells, obtained in the third trimester of pregnancy. The chain employs TRBV27 and TRBJ1-1, with a tentative D call TRBD1 (6 bases). The CDR3 DNA is TGTGCCAGCAGTTTATCTAGGGGGACTGAAGCTTTCTTT. It is translated as CASSLSRGTEAFF.